Below are 30 T cell receptor beta chains sequenced from a single sample in a study of cytomegalovirus exposure and HLA in healthy donors. Use of 60 Vbeta and 13 Jbeta primers characterized the PCR. The assay was immunoSEQ multiplex PCR, and TCRdb's table has in-frame clones only and misses some. The sample records 150,000 to 200,000 clones, 78% being singletons. Material: PBMCs. These receptors came from a middle-aged woman in good health and CMV-seronegative.

The V gene is TRBV11-2, the J gene TRBJ2-3, with 8 bases matching TRBD2. V shed 1 base and J 1 base; nucleotides not matched to a gene: 10. This CDR3 is 18 amino acids long. The V gene's germline CDR1 is SGHAT and CDR2 FQNNGV. CDR3 in DNA: TGTGCCAGCAGCTTAGTTCGTGGTGGCGGGGGGCGCACAGATACGCAGTATTTT. This gives the protein CASSLVRGGGGRTDTQYF.

This chain connects TRBV28 to TRBJ2-5, with 7 bases lining up with TRBD2. This CDR3 spans 15 amino acids. In germline, CDR1 is MDHEN, CDR2 SYDVKM. Trimming at V came to 7 bases and at J to 11 bases, leaving 19 bases not matched to a gene. The CDR3 DNA sequence: TGTGCCAGCACCTCCCCGGCCGAATCCCGGGGGGAGCAGTACTTC. Amino acids: CASTSPAESRGEQYF.

The J gene is TRBJ2-3, the V gene TRBV2; the D gene is possibly TRBD2 (7 bases). The CDR3 length is 18 residues. Trimming removed 7 bases at V and 0 bases at J, with 23 bases between. Germline V gene lookup returns CDR1 SNHLY and CDR2 FYNNEI. CDR3 DNA sequence: TGTGCCAGCACCAGGCTGGGGGCTAGCGGTTCTAGCACAGATACGCAGTATTTT. Residues: CASTRLGASGSSTDTQYF.

About this clone itself: Other DNA sequences from this sample encode an identical CDR3 as well. The V gene is TRBV5-1, the J gene TRBJ2-7, with 7 nucleotides matching TRBD1. V was pared by 4 bases and J by 2 bases, with 6 bases of the junction left unmatched. The CDR3 totals 14 residues. Per germline, CDR1 SGHRS and CDR2 YFSETQ. The CDR3 loop is CASSPGTETYEQYF. CDR3 in DNA: TGCGCCAGCAGCCCTGGGACAGAGACCTACGAGCAGTACTTC.

This clone is a singleton in its sample. This chain links TRBV28 with TRBJ1-4; 7 bases align to TRBD1. Germline V gives CDR1 MDHEN, CDR2 SYDVKM. Trimming removed 5 bases from V and 0 bases from J; junction bases left unmatched: 12. The CDR3 has 18 residues. As DNA, the CDR3 is TGTGCCAGCAGTGTCCGACAGGGCTTCGTCACAACTAATGAAAAACTGTTTTTT. Translation: CASSVRQGFVTTNEKLFF.

The chain uses TRBV4-2 and TRBJ1-4, with D possibly matching TRBD1 (5 bases). The ends were cut back, 1 base at V and 0 bases at J, with 9 bases in the middle. Looked up from germline, CDR1 is LGHNA and CDR2 is YNFKEQ. The CDR3 length is 16 residues. The DNA of the CDR3 is TGTGCCAGCAGCCAAGCCCAGGGTTCAACTAATGAAAAACTGTTTTTT. Amino acid sequence: CASSQAQGSTNEKLFF.

J is TRBJ1-5 and V is TRBV29-1; maybe TRBD1 (5 bases). This CDR3 region has 13 residues. Trimming stripped 4 bases from V and 7 bases from J, with 14 bases between. CDR1 is SQVTM and CDR2 is ANQGSEA in the germline V gene. CDR3 protein: CSVAQDTVQPQHF. For the CDR3, the DNA is TGCAGCGTTGCACAGGATACGGTGCAGCCCCAGCATTTT.

The chain uses TRBV5-6 and TRBJ1-5; 8 nucleotides agree with TRBD1. This CDR3 is 14 amino acids long. Germline loops: CDR1 SGHDT, CDR2 YYEEEE. V dropped 1 base and J dropped 7; count of bases not matched to a gene: 4. The CDR3 DNA reads TGTGCCAGCAGCTTGCAGGGGGCACGGCAGCCCCAGCATTTT. Encoded protein: CASSLQGARQPQHF.

The V gene is TRBV27, the J gene TRBJ2-7; 9 positions agree with TRBD1. Losses at the gene ends were 6 bases for V and 1 base for J; bases not matched to a gene: 4. The germline V gene encodes CDR1 MNHEY and CDR2 SMNVEV (reference sequence). The CDR3 covers 14 residues. The CDR3 DNA sequence: TGTGCCAGCAGGTTACAGGGGGCTTCCTACGAGCAGTACTTC. This encodes CASRLQGASYEQYF.

Comment on this clone: The sample holds other DNA sequences that translate to the same CDR3. The J gene is TRBJ2-2, the V gene TRBV5-1; D gene uncertain. The CDR3 sequence is 12 residues long. Trimming cost V 4 bases and J 1 base, with 2 bases left between them. Germline assignment: CDR1 SGHRS and CDR2 YFSETQ. In DNA, the CDR3 is TGCGCCAGCAGCCTGAACACCGGGGAGCTGTTTTTT. Translation: CASSLNTGELFF.

The chain uses TRBV2 and TRBJ1-1; D remains ambiguous. Germline V gene sequence: CDR1 SNHLY, CDR2 FYNNEI. The CDR3 covers 13 residues. The V and J ends lost 7 bases and 1 base respectively, with 10 bases between them. The CDR3: CASKREQNTEAFF. The CDR3 bases are TGTGCCAGCAAACGCGAGCAGAACACTGAAGCTTTCTTT.

The sample holds one count of this clone. The V call is TRBV28, the J call TRBJ1-2, with TRBD1 as a possible D gene (5 bases). CDR3 length: 16 residues. Germline values: CDR1 MDHEN, CDR2 SYDVKM. V lost 5 bases to trimming and J lost 7 bases, with 23 bases between them. This CDR3 reads CASSPLGGPGAFGYTF. CDR3 DNA: TGTGCCAGCAGTCCGCTGGGGGGTCCTGGGGCCTTTGGCTACACCTTC.

The V call is TRBV27, the J call TRBJ2-7; 9 positions match TRBD1. The germline gives CDR1 MNHEY, CDR2 SMNVEV (reference sequence). Trimming cost V 7 bases and J 6 bases; bases outside gene matches: 7. The CDR3 has 13 amino acids. The CDR3 nucleotides read TGTGCCAGCAAGGGACAGGGATTGGCCGAGCAGTACTTC. This gives the protein CASKGQGLAEQYF.

V gene TRBV7-2 combines with J gene TRBJ1-1; D uncertain. The germline gives CDR1 SGHTA, CDR2 FQGNSA. Trimming removed 2 bases from V and 5 bases from J, with 12 bases in between. The CDR3 contains 14 residues. In DNA form, the CDR3 reads TGTGCCAGCAGCTTATCCACTCTGAGGACTGAAGCTTTCTTT. Residues: CASSLSTLRTEAFF.

The sample holds a few counts of this clone. The chain uses TRBV5-6 and TRBJ1-1, with TRBD1 matching 9 bases. This CDR3 is 15 amino acids long. Germline V gene sequence: CDR1 SGHDT, CDR2 YYEEEE. The V segment lost 4 bases and the J segment 7 bases; nucleotides outside the gene matches: 11. CDR3 in DNA: TGTGCCAGCAGCGTGATCTGGGACAGGGATAATGAAGCTTTCTTT. Amino acid sequence: CASSVIWDRDNEAFF. The whole variable domain, filled in from reference TRBV5-6 and TRBJ1-1, reads DAGVTQSPTHLIKTRGQQVTLRCSPKSGHDTVSWYQQALGQGPQFIFQYYEEEERQRGNFPDRFSGHQFPNYSSELNVNALLLGDSALYLCASSVIWDRDNEAFFGQGTRLTVV.

This clone came up a few times. This sequence joins TRBV11-3 and TRBJ2-1; 7 bases are shared with TRBD1. Per the germline V gene, CDR1 is SGHNT and CDR2 is YENEEA. CDR3 length: 16 amino acids. The V gene end was trimmed by 5 bases and the J gene end by 2 bases; junction bases not matched to a gene: 9. Here the CDR3 DNA reads TGTGCCAGCAGCATAAACAGGGGTGGGACCTACAATGAGCAGTTCTTC. Translating gives CASSINRGGTYNEQFF.

The chain joins TRBV27 to TRBJ2-5, with D tentatively TRBD2 (6 bases). The germline gives CDR1 MNHEY, CDR2 SMNVEV (reference sequence). With 8 bases removed from V and 1 base from J, the gap between germline ends came to 14 bases. The CDR3 loop spans 14 amino acids. CDR3 DNA: TGTGCCAGCGGAGTTCGGGGGAGCCAAGAGACCCAGTACTTC. It encodes CASGVRGSQETQYF.

This clone was found a few times. CDR3 loop: CASSLSGTDEKLFF. For the CDR3, the DNA is TGTGCCAGCAGTCTCTCTGGGACAGATGAAAAACTGTTTTTT. V and J are TRBV2 and TRBJ1-4; TRBD1 matches at 7 bases. From germline, CDR1 is SNHLY and CDR2 FYNNEI. V lost 5 bases to trimming and J lost 6 bases; unmatched junction nucleotides: 6. This CDR3 region has 14 residues.

This clone has only one observation. The chain is built from TRBV10-3 and TRBJ1-6; perhaps TRBD1 as D (6 bases). The CDR3 is 13 amino acids. The V end lost 7 bases, the J end lost 2 bases, and 6 bases lay between the germline ends. Germline CDR1 is ENHRY and CDR2 is SYGVKD. The CDR3 is CAINRAYNSPLHF. The CDR3 coding sequence is TGTGCCATCAACAGGGCCTATAATTCACCCCTCCACTTT.

This clone is a singleton in its sample. J is TRBJ1-1 and V is TRBV6-1, with D maybe TRBD1 (5 bases). The CDR3 spans 13 residues. The germline V gene encodes CDR1 MNHNS and CDR2 SASEGT. The V end lost 4 bases, the J end lost 3 bases, and 9 bases lay between the germline ends. The CDR3 sequence: CASSGGGYTEAFF. CDR3 DNA: TGTGCCAGCAGTGGCGGGGGTTACACTGAAGCTTTCTTT.

A few counts support this clone. This chain uses TRBV28 with TRBJ2-3, with a possible D match to TRBD2 (6 bases). The CDR3 length is 16 residues. V lost 2 bases and J 9 bases, leaving 21 bases between the germline ends. Germline CDR1 is MDHEN and CDR2 is SYDVKM. CDR3 region: CASSLGRRLVQGTQYF. The CDR3 DNA sequence: TGTGCCAGCAGTTTAGGCAGACGACTAGTACAAGGAACGCAGTATTTT.

This clone was recorded only once. CDR3 sequence (DNA): TGTGCCAGCAGTTCACCTCCCGGGACAGGGATAACCTATAATTCACCCCTCCACTTT. Its translation is CASSSPPGTGITYNSPLHF. The genes are TRBV2 and TRBJ1-6, with 9 bases lining up with TRBD1. Germline CDR1 reads SNHLY; CDR2 reads FYNNEI. The ends lost 5 bases at V and 2 bases at J; junction bases unmatched: 13. This CDR3 spans 19 amino acids.

The table lists this clone with a few counts. The V and J genes are TRBV5-1 and TRBJ1-2; a weak D match, TRBD1 (6 bases). This CDR3 contains 14 residues. Looked up from germline, CDR1 is SGHRS and CDR2 is YFSETQ. V shed 3 bases and J shed 8 bases, with 17 bases lying between them. In DNA form, the CDR3 reads TGCGCCAGCAGCTCAGCTCCAGGGGCCGGAGGCTACACCTTC. Protein product: CASSSAPGAGGYTF.

This chain joins TRBV6-5 and TRBJ1-5, with 7 positions matching TRBD1. V lost 4 bases to trimming and J lost 6 bases; unmatched junction nucleotides: 12. Germline V lookup: CDR1 MNHEY, CDR2 SVGAGI. This CDR3 is built from 16 residues. DNA of the CDR3: TGTGCCAGCAGTTCGGCCAATCGACAGGGTGGTCAGCCCCAGCATTTT. It encodes CASSSANRQGGQPQHF.

The chain couples TRBV2 to TRBJ1-6, with D maybe TRBD1 (6 bases). Germline CDR1 is SNHLY and CDR2 is FYNNEI. The CDR3 runs 16 residues. V was shortened by 6 bases and J by 6 bases, with 18 bases between the two germline ends. The CDR3 region is CASRRTAIRANSPLHF. In DNA, the CDR3 is TGTGCCAGCAGGCGGACAGCCATAAGAGCTAATTCACCCCTCCACTTT.

The chain uses TRBV10-2 and TRBJ2-5; 7 nucleotides match TRBD2. The germline CDR1 and CDR2 sequences are WSHSY and SAAADI. CDR3 length: 17 amino acids. After removal of 6 bases from V and 6 bases from J, the junction contained 19 bases not matched to a gene. CDR3: CASSKAGTTDDKQTQYF. CDR3 DNA sequence: TGCGCCAGCAGCAAAGCTGGGACTACAGACGACAAACAGACCCAGTACTTC.

CDR3 DNA sequence: TGTGCCAGCAGTGGAGGGGGAGCCGGTGGGGAAAAACTGTTTTTT. Protein sequence: CASSGGGAGGEKLFF. J is TRBJ1-4 and V is TRBV6-1; D is perhaps TRBD1 (6 bases). In germline, CDR1 is MNHNS, CDR2 SASEGT. This CDR3 contains 15 residues. V lost 4 bases and J lost 8, with 17 bases in between.

V gene TRBV7-9 combines with J gene TRBJ2-1; 12 bases map to TRBD1. Trimming cost V 6 bases and J 8 bases; bases outside gene matches: 5. The CDR3 runs to 14 residues. Germline CDR1 reads SEHNR; CDR2 reads FQNEAQ (reference sequence). The CDR3 spells CASRGTGGLDEQFF. The CDR3 nucleotides are TGTGCCAGCAGGGGGACAGGGGGCCTCGATGAGCAGTTCTTC. Supplemented by reference TRBV7-9 and TRBJ2-1, the full variable domain reads DTGVSQNPRHKITKRGQNVTFRCDPISEHNRLYWYRQTLGQGPEFLTYFQNEAQLEKSRLLSDRFSAERPKGSFSTLEIQRTEQGDSAMYLCASRGTGGLDEQFFGPGTRLTVL.

The rearrangement uses TRBV5-1 and TRBJ1-3, with 12 bases aligning to TRBD1. J gave up 0 bases and V 1 base, and 11 bases lay outside the gene matches. From germline, CDR1 is SGHRS and CDR2 YFSETQ. The CDR3 is made up of 20 amino acids. This CDR3 reads CASSLYFGTGGAGSGNTIYF. As DNA, the CDR3 is TGCGCCAGCAGCTTGTATTTCGGGACAGGGGGCGCTGGCTCTGGAAACACCATATATTTT.

This sequence joins TRBV28 and TRBJ2-2; D is possibly TRBD2 (5 bases). Germline CDR1 and CDR2: MDHEN and SYDVKM. The CDR3 contains 15 residues. The V end lost 3 bases, the J end lost 5 bases, and 13 bases lay between the germline ends. In DNA form, the CDR3 reads TGTGCCAGCAGTTTCCGGGGTTCACGGACCGGGGAGCTGTTTTTT. Translating gives CASSFRGSRTGELFF. Looking up the rest from reference TRBV28 and TRBJ2-2 gives the full variable domain: DVKVTQSSRYLVKRTGEKVFLECVQDMDHENMFWYRQDPGLGLRLIYFSYDVKMKEKGDIPEGYSVSREKKERFSLILESASTNQTSMYLCASSFRGSRTGELFFGEGSRLTVL.